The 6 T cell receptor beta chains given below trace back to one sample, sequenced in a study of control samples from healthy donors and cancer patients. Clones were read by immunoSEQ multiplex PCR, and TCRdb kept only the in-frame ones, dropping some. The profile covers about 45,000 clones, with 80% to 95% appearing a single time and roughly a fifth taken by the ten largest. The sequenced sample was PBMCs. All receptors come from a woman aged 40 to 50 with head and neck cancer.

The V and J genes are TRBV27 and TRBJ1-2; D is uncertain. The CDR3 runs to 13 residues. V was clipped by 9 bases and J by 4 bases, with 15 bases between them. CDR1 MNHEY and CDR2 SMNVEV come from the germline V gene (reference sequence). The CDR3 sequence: CARLPGGLYGYTF. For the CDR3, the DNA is TGTGCCAGGCTGCCGGGCGGTCTCTATGGCTACACCTTC.

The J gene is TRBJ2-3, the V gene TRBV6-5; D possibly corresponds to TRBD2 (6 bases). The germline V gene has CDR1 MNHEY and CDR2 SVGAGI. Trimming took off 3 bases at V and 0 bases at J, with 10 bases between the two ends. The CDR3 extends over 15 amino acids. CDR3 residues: CASSYGGTSTDTQYF. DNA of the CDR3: TGTGCCAGCAGTTATGGCGGGACGAGCACAGATACGCAGTATTTT.

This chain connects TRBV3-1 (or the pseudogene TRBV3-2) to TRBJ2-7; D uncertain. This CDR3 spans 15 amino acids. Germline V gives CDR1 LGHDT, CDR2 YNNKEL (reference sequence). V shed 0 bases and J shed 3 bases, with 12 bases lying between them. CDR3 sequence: CASSQDISDGYEQYF. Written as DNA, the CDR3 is TGTGCCAGCAGCCAAGATATTTCGGACGGCTACGAGCAGTACTTC.

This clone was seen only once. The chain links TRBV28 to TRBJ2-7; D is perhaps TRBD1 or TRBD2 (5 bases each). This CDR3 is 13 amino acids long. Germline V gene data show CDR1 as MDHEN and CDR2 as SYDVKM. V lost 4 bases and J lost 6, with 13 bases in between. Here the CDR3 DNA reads TGTGCCAGCAGTTCTTCAGGGACGATCGAGCAGTACTTC. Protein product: CASSSSGTIEQYF.

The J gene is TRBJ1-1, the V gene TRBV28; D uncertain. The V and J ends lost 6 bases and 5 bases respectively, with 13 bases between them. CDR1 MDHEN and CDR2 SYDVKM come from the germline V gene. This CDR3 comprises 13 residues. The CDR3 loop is CASRIGKSTEAFF. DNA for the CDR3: TGTGCCAGCAGAATAGGGAAATCGACTGAAGCTTTCTTT.

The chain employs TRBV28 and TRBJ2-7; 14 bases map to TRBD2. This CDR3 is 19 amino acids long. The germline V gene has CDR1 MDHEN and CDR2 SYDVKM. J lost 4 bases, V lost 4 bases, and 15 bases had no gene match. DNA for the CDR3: TGTGCCAGCAGTTCCCCCGGGACTAGCGGGAGTGTAGGGAGTTACGAGCAGTACTTC. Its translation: CASSSPGTSGSVGSYEQYF.